These 13 T cell receptor beta chains were all obtained from the same sample, sequenced in a study of CD8 T cells in Susac syndrome. Random hexamers served to reverse transcribe about 0.5 to 1 ug RNA. In TCRdb, the immunoSEQ multiplex PCR reads were re-called with MiXCR into one record per CDR3 protein. This sample has 250,000 to 300,000 distinct CDR3 sequences, with about 91% found just once. The material sequenced was CD8+ T cells from PBMCs. The source of these receptors is a human donor with multiple sclerosis.

The V call is TRBV27, the J call TRBJ2-7; D is possibly TRBD1 or TRBD2 (5 bases each). Trimming removed 8 bases at V and 0 bases at J, with 14 bases between. This CDR3 region has 14 residues. Germline values: CDR1 MNHEY, CDR2 SMNVEV (reference sequence). The CDR3 sequence: CASARWDGSYEQYF. CDR3 coding DNA: TGTGCCAGCGCTCGTTGGGACGGCTCCTACGAGCAGTACTTC.

The chain employs TRBV29-1 and TRBJ2-1; D is ambiguous. V shed 2 bases and J shed 5 bases, with 10 bases lying between them. Germline CDR1 is SQVTM and CDR2 is ANQGSEA. The CDR3 loop spans 13 amino acids. The CDR3 here is CSVERPMNNEQFF. In DNA form, the CDR3 reads TGCAGCGTTGAACGACCCATGAACAATGAGCAGTTCTTC.

The chain links TRBV7-9 to TRBJ2-7; TRBD1 is a possible D gene (5 bases). CDR3 length: 12 residues. Looked up from germline, CDR1 is SEHNR and CDR2 is FQNEAQ (reference sequence). V lost 6 bases and J 3 bases, leaving 9 bases between the germline ends. For the CDR3, the DNA is TGTGCCAGCAGGGACAAAAACTACGAGCAGTACTTC. It yields the protein CASRDKNYEQYF.

The rearrangement uses TRBV6-1 and TRBJ2-1, with 9 bases that match TRBD1. Germline assignment: CDR1 MNHNS and CDR2 SASEGT. Trimming cost V 6 bases and J 4 bases; bases outside gene matches: 7. The CDR3 spans 15 residues. CDR3 amino acids: CASRWGTGRYNEQFF. DNA for the CDR3: TGTGCCAGCAGATGGGGGACAGGGAGGTACAATGAGCAGTTCTTC.

This chain links TRBV9 with TRBJ2-3; TRBD2 might be the D (5 bases). CDR3 length equals 15 residues. Germline CDR1 and CDR2: SGDLS and YYNGEE. The V end was cut by 0 bases, the J end by 0 bases, with 8 bases between. CDR3 residues: CASSVVSGSTDTQYF. In nucleotides, the CDR3 is TGTGCCAGCAGCGTAGTAAGCGGCAGCACAGATACGCAGTATTTT.

The rearrangement links TRBV28 to TRBJ2-4, with a possible D match to TRBD2 (6 bases). Trimming left V 5 bases short and J 3 bases short, with 20 bases between. The CDR3 has 17 residues. Germline CDR1 and CDR2: MDHEN and SYDVKM. The CDR3 DNA follows: TGTGCCAGCAGTCCCCGAACCAGCGGGCCTGGCAAAAACATTCAGTACTTC. Encoded protein: CASSPRTSGPGKNIQYF.

The chain joins TRBV20-1 to TRBJ2-7; TRBD1 agrees at 10 bases. The junction had 9 bases not matched to a gene; V was cut back by 1 base and J by 3 bases. Germline CDR1 is DFQATT and CDR2 is SNEGSKA (reference sequence). CDR3 length equals 16 residues. The CDR3, as DNA: TGCAGTGCTAGAGTCAACCGGGACAGGGGTCTCTACGAGCAGTACTTC. It yields the protein CSARVNRDRGLYEQYF.

The chain is built from TRBV12-3 or TRBV12-4 and TRBJ1-1, with D unresolved. The CDR3 spans 13 residues. V was trimmed by 6 bases and J by 0 bases, leaving 8 bases between them. The CDR3 loop reads CASSPVLNTEAFF. The CDR3 DNA reads as TGTGCCAGCAGCCCGGTTTTGAACACTGAAGCTTTCTTT.

V is TRBV20-1 and J is TRBJ2-7; unclear D gene. The CDR3 spans 13 residues. Germline CDR1 and CDR2: DFQATT and SNEGSKA (reference sequence). Deletions cut 3 bases from V and 4 bases from J, with 13 bases between. The CDR3 DNA follows: TGCAGTGCTAGGGAGCCCGTTCGGTACGAGCAGTACTTC. Protein sequence: CSAREPVRYEQYF.

The V call is TRBV7-2, the J call TRBJ2-7; 7 bases fit TRBD2. Trimming at V came to 8 bases and at J to 1 base, leaving 5 bases not matched to a gene. Germline V gene lookup returns CDR1 SGHTA and CDR2 FQGNSA. The CDR3 has 13 amino acids. The CDR3 nucleotides are TGTGCCAGCCGTCACGGGGGGTCCTACGAGCAGTACTTC. It translates to CASRHGGSYEQYF.

This clonotype was counted once. V usage is TRBV6-5 and J usage is TRBJ2-7, with D possibly matching TRBD2 (6 bases). V was cut by 4 bases and J by 5 bases, with 9 bases left in between. Germline-derived CDR1 and CDR2 are MNHEY and SVGAGI. The CDR3 is made up of 12 amino acids. CDR3 protein: CASSSPGDEQYF. CDR3 DNA sequence: TGTGCCAGCAGTTCTCCGGGGGACGAGCAGTACTTC.

The rearrangement uses TRBV27 and TRBJ2-5; 13 bases map to TRBD2. The CDR3 is 18 residues long. Germline V gene data show CDR1 as MNHEY and CDR2 as SMNVEV (reference sequence). Trimming took 4 bases from V and 4 from J; bases not matched to a gene: 12. The CDR3 region has the DNA TGTGCCAGCAGTTCCGAACCCCATACTAGCGGGAGGGGAGAGACCCAGTACTTC. Protein: CASSSEPHTSGRGETQYF.

This clonotype has a single count. The chain recombines TRBV4-1 with TRBJ2-7; 14 bases fit TRBD2. V lost 0 bases and J lost 2; bases outside the gene matches: 3. CDR1 is MGHRA, CDR2 YSYEKL, per germline. CDR3 length equals 17 residues. CDR3 residues: CASSQEPGLAGAYEQYF. CDR3 bases: TGCGCCAGCAGCCAAGAGCCGGGACTAGCGGGAGCCTACGAGCAGTACTTC.